The 9 T cell receptor beta chains in this list originate from one sample, sequenced in a study of regulatory T cells in long-lasting Graves disease. Described time point: persistent/refractory GD, antithyroid drugs over 5 years with positive TRAb. Making the TCR library involved RNA that had been extracted from PBMCs. Researchers made TCR beta libraries by using iRepertoire HTBI primers and running Arm-PCR on CDR3 regions. MiXCR, run by TCRdb on the multiplex PCR reads, gives a single entry per CDR3 protein. The sample holds about 470,000 distinct CDR3 sequences, 20% seen once. Specimen: peripheral blood mononuclear cells (PBMCs), collected when the disease was refractory, from a patient treated with antithyroid drugs. Receptors were obtained from a female donor with Graves disease.

There are a few counts of this clonotype. The chain is built from TRBV29-1 and TRBJ2-5; 8 bases line up with TRBD1. V dropped 5 bases and J dropped 4; count of bases not matched to a gene: 15. CDR3 length: 16 amino acids. Germline V gives CDR1 SQVTM, CDR2 ANQGSEA. In DNA form, the CDR3 reads TGCAGCGTTCAGGGGGCAGGGCTCGTGGTCCGAGAGACCCAGTACTTC. Amino acid sequence: CSVQGAGLVVRETQYF.

V and J are TRBV18 and TRBJ2-4; TRBD2 matches 13 bases. The J call may be faulty, since TRBJ2-1 better matches the DNA end. The CDR3 has 15 amino acids. The germline gives CDR1 KGHSH, CDR2 LQKENI. The CDR3 sequence is CASSPRTSGRKVQFF. Here the CDR3 DNA reads TGTGCCAGCTCACCCCGGACTAGCGGGAGAAAGGTCCAGTTCTTC.

The V and J genes are TRBV20-1 and TRBJ1-5, with D perhaps matching TRBD1 (6 bases). V was clipped by 6 bases and J by 2 bases, with 17 bases between them. Germline lookup yields CDR1 DFQATT and CDR2 SNEGSKA (reference sequence). This CDR3 spans 15 amino acids. The CDR3 reads CSAPRGAEGNQPQHF. CDR3 sequence (DNA): TGCAGTGCGCCCCGGGGGGCAGAGGGCAATCAGCCCCAGCATTTT.

The chain couples TRBV2 to TRBJ1-5; unclear D gene. With 2 bases removed from V and 2 bases from J, the gap between germline ends came to 7 bases. This CDR3 contains 14 residues. CDR1 is SNHLY and CDR2 is FYNNEI in the germline V gene. CDR3 amino acids: CASSENTGNQPQHF. For the CDR3, the DNA is TGTGCCAGCAGTGAAAACACCGGCAATCAGCCCCAGCATTTT.

The gene calls are TRBV5-1 and TRBJ2-7; the match to TRBD1 covers 7 bases. The CDR3 is 14 residues long. J lost 3 bases, V lost 5 bases, and 8 bases had no gene match. Germline V gene data show CDR1 as SGHRS and CDR2 as YFSETQ. CDR3 residues: CASSWTTGRYEQYF. The DNA for the CDR3 is TGCGCCAGCAGTTGGACGACAGGGCGCTACGAGCAGTACTTC.

Many counts were recorded for this clonotype. The chain carries TRBV28 and TRBJ2-7; 7 bases are a match to TRBD1. Germline CDR1 is MDHEN and CDR2 is SYDVKM. V trimming: 5 bases; J trimming: 5 bases; junction bases outside the gene matches: 6. This CDR3 contains 13 residues. CDR3 coding DNA: TGTGCCAGCAGTGATCCGACAGGGAACGAGCAGTACTTC. Its protein product is CASSDPTGNEQYF. Variable domain in full (rest from reference TRBV28 and TRBJ2-7): DVKVTQSSRYLVKRTGEKVFLECVQDMDHENMFWYRQDPGLGLRLIYFSYDVKMKEKGDIPEGYSVSREKKERFSLILESASTNQTSMYLCASSDPTGNEQYFGPGTRLTVT.

This clonotype was seen repeatedly, ten times or more. This chain uses TRBV6-5 with TRBJ1-2, with unresolved D. Germline V gene lookup returns CDR1 MNHEY and CDR2 SVGAGI. V gave up 2 bases and J gave up 4 bases, with 2 bases separating them. This CDR3 is 11 amino acids long. CDR3 DNA: TGTGCCAGCAGTTACGGCTATGGCTACACCTTC. Protein product: CASSYGYGYTF.

In this sample, this clonotype turned up many times. The chain employs TRBV10-3 and TRBJ1-5; 7 bases line up with TRBD1. Germline assignment: CDR1 ENHRY and CDR2 SYGVKD. The CDR3 loop spans 13 amino acids. The V gene end was trimmed by 6 bases and the J gene end by 6 bases; junction bases not matched to a gene: 5. The CDR3 DNA reads as TGTGCCATCAGCGACAGGGACGGTCAGCCCCAGCATTTT. Translated, it gives CAISDRDGQPQHF.

This chain connects TRBV28 to TRBJ2-3; weak D call: TRBD1 (5 bases). CDR1 and CDR2 from the germline V gene are MDHEN and SYDVKM. The V and J ends lost 6 bases and 4 bases respectively, with 17 bases between them. This CDR3 has 15 amino acids. The CDR3 reads CASSSDSFQSDTQYF. The DNA of the CDR3 is TGTGCCAGCAGCTCAGACAGTTTCCAGTCAGATACGCAGTATTTT.